This is a list of T cell receptor beta chains from one sample in a study of T-cell reconstitution after alpha-beta-depleted transplantation in children. A single record per CDR3 protein comes from TCRdb applying MiXCR to the PCR reads. This sample has 200,000 or so distinct CDR3 sequences; about 6% occur once, and the top ten carry roughly 4.5%. The sequenced sample was PBMCs, obtained before TCRalphabeta/CD19-depleted stem cell transplant. These receptors were collected from a girl in the first two years of life with combined immunodeficiency, due to receive a stem cell transplant. Each CDR3 is given with its conserved first and last residue. The D gene is left open where the match is weak. Expanded clones are given a class, and other clones once, few, many or no size at all.

v_call	j_call	d_call	clone_size	cdr3_aa	cdr3_nt
TRBV7-8	TRBJ2-5	-	-	CASWGGAFYF	TGTGCCAGCTGGGGGGGGGCCTTTTACTTC
TRBV28	TRBJ2-4	-	many	CASSTHRGAKNIQYF	TGTGCCAGCAGCACACATCGGGGAGCCAAAAACATTCAGTACTTC
TRBV5-6	TRBJ2-3	-	-	CASSPGASTDTQYF	TGTGCCAGCAGCCCCGGGGCCAGCACAGATACGCAGTATTTT
TRBV7-2	TRBJ2-3	TRBD2	many	CASSWGLAGRQDTQYF	TGTGCCAGCAGCTGGGGACTAGCGGGGAGGCAGGATACGCAGTATTTT
TRBV5-1	TRBJ2-7	TRBD1	many	CASSPRTGGLTYEQYF	TGCGCCAGCAGCCCCCGGACAGGGGGCTTAACCTACGAGCAGTACTTC
TRBV14	TRBJ2-1	-	many	CASSLGFYNEQFF	TGTGCCAGCAGCCTCGGGTTCTACAATGAGCAGTTCTTC
TRBV9	TRBJ2-5	-	many	CASSVDETQYF	TGTGCCAGCAGCGTAGATGAGACCCAGTACTTC
TRBV3-1	TRBJ2-7	-	many	CASSQGDDYEQYF	TGTGCCAGCAGCCAAGGAGACGACTACGAGCAGTACTTC
TRBV28	TRBJ1-2	-	many	CASSSPLQGTYGYTF	TGTGCCAGCAGTTCTCCTCTCCAGGGGACCTATGGCTACACCTTC
TRBV27	TRBJ2-3	-	many	CASSESSTDTQYF	TGTGCCAGCAGTGAATCTAGCACAGATACGCAGTATTTT
TRBV12-3/TRBV12-4	TRBJ2-7	-	few	CASSFGGPGMDEQYF	TGTGCCAGCAGTTTTGGGGGTCCCGGAATGGACGAGCAGTACTTC
TRBV29-1	TRBJ2-1	-	many	CSVSILLAYNEQFF	TGCAGCGTTTCTATCCTGTTGGCGTACAATGAGCAGTTCTTC
TRBV6-2/TRBV6-3	TRBJ2-7	-	few	CASTLPGPLGEQYF	TGTGCCAGCACCCTACCGGGGCCATTGGGGGAGCAGTACTTC
TRBV21-1	TRBJ1-6	-	many	CASSKKRDRTYNSPLHF	TGTGCCAGCAGCAAAAAGAGGGATAGGACCTATAATTCACCCCTCCACTTT
TRBV4-3	TRBJ1-5	-	many	CASSQEARGSFGWNQPQHF	TGCGCCAGCAGCCAAGAGGCCAGAGGGAGTTTTGGGTGGAATCAGCCCCAGCATTTT
TRBV20-1	TRBJ1-4	TRBD1	many	CSARSWTGSEKLFF	TGCAGTGCTAGAAGCTGGACAGGGAGTGAAAAACTGTTTTTT
TRBV2	TRBJ1-5	TRBD1	many	CASSGTGVLYSNQPQHF	TGTGCCAGCAGTGGCACAGGGGTCCTTTATAGCAATCAGCCCCAGCATTTT
TRBV29-1	TRBJ2-4	-	-	CSVEGGGLDDIAKNIQYF	TGCAGCGTTGAGGGGGGGGGGCTGGATGATATAGCCAAAAACATTCAGTACTTC
TRBV6-5	TRBJ1-1	-	many	CASRQGYSTEAFF	TGTGCCAGCAGACAGGGTTACAGTACTGAAGCTTTCTTT
TRBV6-2/TRBV6-3	TRBJ2-5	-	many	CASSPGTTRDETQYF	TGTGCCAGCAGTCCCGGGACCACCCGGGATGAGACCCAGTACTTC
TRBV28	TRBJ1-5	-	many	CASSLATNQPQHF	TGTGCCAGCAGTTTGGCGACCAATCAGCCCCAGCATTTT
TRBV3-1	TRBJ2-7	-	many	CASSQDRQEVGSYEQYF	TGTGCCAGCAGCCAAGACCGACAGGAAGTAGGCTCCTACGAGCAGTACTTC
TRBV20-1	TRBJ2-7	-	-	CSARARASYEQYF	TGCAGTGCTAGAGCCAGGGCGTCCTACGAGCAGTACTTC
TRBV10-3	TRBJ2-3	TRBD2	many	CAISGLGLAGDTQYF	TGTGCCATCAGTGGTTTGGGACTAGCGGGGGATACGCAGTATTTT
TRBV4-2	TRBJ2-7	TRBD2	-	CASSPGTSGRAKEYF	TGTGCCAGCAGCCCCGGGACTAGCGGGAGGGCAAAGGAGTACTTC
TRBV7-9	TRBJ2-4	-	many	CASSGWTVGKNIQYF	TGTGCCAGCAGCGGTTGGACAGTTGGCAAAAACATTCAGTACTTC
TRBV29-1	TRBJ2-3	TRBD2	few	CSVEGLGGRGTDTQYF	TGCAGCGTTGAAGGTTTGGGCGGGAGGGGCACAGATACGCAGTATTTT
TRBV28	TRBJ1-6	-	many	CASSLGPRSFSDSPGVWSPLHF	TGTGCCAGCAGTTTAGGGCCCCGGTCCTTCTCTGACAGCCCTGGAGTCTGGTCACCCCTCCACTTT
TRBV12-3/TRBV12-4	TRBJ2-3	TRBD2	few	CASSFSLAGGPSGDTQYF	TGTGCCAGCAGTTTCTCGCTAGCGGGAGGGCCGAGTGGAGATACGCAGTATTTT
TRBV27	TRBJ2-3	-	many	CASSTQGGGADTQYF	TGTGCCAGCAGTACACAGGGAGGGGGCGCAGATACGCAGTATTTT
TRBV27	TRBJ2-5	-	many	CASSSSWWVQETQYF	TGTGCCAGCAGTTCGTCCTGGTGGGTACAAGAGACCCAGTACTTC
TRBV29-1	TRBJ2-5	-	many	CSVEVLQETQYF	TGCAGCGTTGAAGTGCTTCAAGAGACCCAGTACTTC
TRBV12-3/TRBV12-4	TRBJ2-1	TRBD1	many	CASRGPFQGDEQFF	TGTGCCAGCAGAGGACCCTTCCAGGGGGATGAGCAGTTCTTC
TRBV12-3/TRBV12-4	TRBJ1-1	-	many	CASSPGAGIVVSTEAFF	TGTGCCAGCAGCCCCGGGGCAGGAATAGTAGTTAGCACTGAAGCTTTCTTT
TRBV5-1	TRBJ2-7	-	many	CASSPRTVDITYEQYF	TGCGCCAGCAGCCCGAGGACAGTGGACATTACCTACGAGCAGTACTTC
TRBV5-4	TRBJ2-1	-	many	CASSRTASGGYNEQFF	TGTGCCAGCAGCCGGACAGCCTCTGGGGGCTACAATGAGCAGTTCTTC
TRBV9	TRBJ2-3	TRBD2	many	CASSVASGTSTDTQYF	TGTGCCAGCAGCGTAGCTAGCGGAACTAGCACAGATACGCAGTATTTT
TRBV20-1	TRBJ1-1	-	many	CSASTGNTEAFF	TGCAGTGCTAGTACAGGGAACACTGAAGCTTTCTTT
TRBV7-2	TRBJ2-7	TRBD1	many	CASSFGDRVYEQYF	TGTGCCAGCAGCTTTGGGGACAGGGTCTACGAGCAGTACTTC
TRBV11-1	TRBJ2-2	-	-	CASSPRAVSSARGNAGELFF	TGTGCCAGCAGCCCCCGGGCCGTTTCTTCGGCACGGGGCAACGCCGGGGAGCTGTTTTTT
TRBV5-6	TRBJ1-2	-	many	CASSLYTYGYTF	TGTGCCAGCAGCTTGTATACCTATGGCTACACCTTC
TRBV2	TRBJ2-1	-	many	CASSVSQDSYNEQFF	TGTGCCAGCAGTGTGAGTCAAGACTCCTACAATGAGCAGTTCTTC
TRBV28	TRBJ2-5	-	many	CASSLFQKETQYF	TGTGCCAGCAGTTTATTCCAAAAAGAGACCCAGTACTTC
TRBV4-2	TRBJ1-2	-	many	CASSQVGTEGTYGYTF	TGTGCCAGCAGCCAAGTGGGTACCGAGGGAACCTATGGCTACACCTTC
TRBV20-1	TRBJ1-1	TRBD1	many	CSASFGGQEAFF	TGCAGTGCTAGTTTCGGGGGACAGGAAGCTTTCTTT
TRBV18	TRBJ2-6	-	few	CASSPPRETGANVLTF	TGTGCCAGCTCACCACCCCGGGAGACTGGGGCCAACGTCCTGACTTTC
TRBV7-2	TRBJ2-2	-	-	CASSARGRNTGELFF	TGTGCCAGCAGCGCCCGGGGTAGGAACACCGGGGAGCTGTTTTTT
TRBV6-2/TRBV6-3	TRBJ2-7	-	few	CASRVTFIDPTGDEQYF	TGTGCCAGCAGAGTTACATTCATCGACCCGACCGGGGACGAGCAGTACTTC
TRBV7-7	TRBJ2-2	TRBD1	many	CASSLGVGQENTGELFF	TGTGCCAGCAGCTTAGGGGTCGGACAGGAGAACACCGGGGAGCTGTTTTTT
TRBV12-3/TRBV12-4	TRBJ2-1	TRBD2	many	CASSLGTSGYNEQFF	TGTGCCAGCAGTTTAGGTACTAGCGGCTACAATGAGCAGTTCTTC
TRBV20-1	TRBJ2-7	TRBD1	once	CSARSEDRGFDEQYF	TGCAGTGCTAGAAGTGAGGACAGGGGTTTCGACGAGCAGTACTTC
TRBV20-1	TRBJ2-5	-	-	CSASGLRVSRRKETQYF	TGCAGTGCTAGTGGACTCCGAGTCTCCCGCCGAAAAGAGACCCAGTACTTC
TRBV28	TRBJ2-3	TRBD2	few	CASNWASGRTDTQYF	TGTGCCAGCAACTGGGCTAGCGGGAGAACAGATACGCAGTATTTT
TRBV4-1	TRBJ2-1	-	many	CASSRVGLLLDEQFF	TGCGCCAGCAGCCGTGTTGGTCTTCTATTGGATGAGCAGTTCTTC